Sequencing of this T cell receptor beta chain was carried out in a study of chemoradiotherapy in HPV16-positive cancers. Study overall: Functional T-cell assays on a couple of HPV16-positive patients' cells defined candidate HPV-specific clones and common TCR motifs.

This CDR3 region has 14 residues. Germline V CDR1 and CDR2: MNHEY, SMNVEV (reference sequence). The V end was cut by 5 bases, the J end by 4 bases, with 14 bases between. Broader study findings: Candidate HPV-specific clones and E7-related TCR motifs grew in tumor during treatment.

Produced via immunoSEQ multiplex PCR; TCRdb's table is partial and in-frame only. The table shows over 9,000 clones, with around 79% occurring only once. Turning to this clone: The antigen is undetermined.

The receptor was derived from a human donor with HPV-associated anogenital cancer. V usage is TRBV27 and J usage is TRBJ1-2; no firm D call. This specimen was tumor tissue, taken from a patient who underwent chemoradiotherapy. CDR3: CASSPEGPSYGYTF. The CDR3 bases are TGTGCCAGCAGTCCAGAAGGTCCCTCCTATGGCTACACCTTC.